This entry describes one T cell receptor (beta chain). Its antigen remains undetermined. No base quality values were provided; no much bigger clone lies one nucleotide off. The time point label on this specimen signifies: baseline before first vaccination. Vaccinee samples were obtained from the UK trials COV001 and COV002, which included a single-blind randomized controlled phase 2/3 trial of AZD1222 (ChAdOx1 nCoV-19) in healthy adults. For TCRbeta chain sequencing, PBMC samples were collected from trial participants at day 0 and at day 28 after the second dose. The record originates from a study of T cell responses to AZD1222 COVID-19 vaccine (TCRdb year 2021). About the investigation overall: AZD1222 recipients with second doses at about 4 weeks or about 12 weeks were pooled, because spike-specific TCR depth and breadth did not differ between schedules. A total of 230 to 250 trial participants underwent TCR sequencing, of whom some 210 received two doses of AZD1222 and about 25 received two doses of the MenACWY control vaccine. Trial participants were enrolled by age into 18-55, 56-69 and 70-plus year subgroups, with about 150, 28 and 57 TCR-sequenced participants respectively. Overall results and qualifications from the work: Vaccine-associated CD4 TCRs spanned the whole spike protein, with dominant responses in regions 160-218 and 743-854. Spike-specific TCR breadth and depth rose significantly after two AZD1222 doses compared with day 0 and with MenACWY recipients. Conclusions about previously exposed vaccinees were limited because only a handful of AZD1222 recipients were SARS-CoV-2 seropositive at baseline. Participants were mostly white British and included more females than males, and it was suggested by the authors that clonal diversity may have been underestimated. No day 14 peak-response samples were available, so repertoires were characterized only after the peak T cell response. In the small 56-69-year group, the increase in depth fell short of significance, most likely because of low power. Nearly half of unique spike-specific TCRs reportedly recognized epitopes outside regions mutated in the B.1.351 and B.1.1.7 variants.

The CDR3 regions of human TCRbeta chains were subjected to immunosequencing. The original pipeline was this. TCRs in the repertoires were compared against a reference library of SARS-CoV-2-specific TCRs that had been generated with the MIRA antigen-specificity platform. Breadth meant the fraction of unique TCRs that were SARS-CoV-2-associated, whereas depth meant the fraction of total T cells that were SARS-CoV-2-associated. Using the MIRA data, each spike-specific TCR was mapped to the spike region that the TCR reacts to and placed in a CD4 or CD8 class. Log10-transformed breadth and depth values were compared by one-way ANOVA with Sidak's multiple comparisons tests. The table was pulled from immuneACCESS by TCRdb, which kept in-frame rearrangements only. Such tables lose some clones; where checked, under half of the loss comes from unresolved V genes, and the rest has no known cause. V and J calls and clone size are copied from that table; D and trimming were computed from the DNA. The sample includes about 83,000 clones, with around 88% observed a single time. 8.7% of the sample lies in the top ten.

The starting material was peripheral blood, obtained on day 0 of AZD1222 vaccination. The TCR originated in an adult in good health.

The sequenced DNA: TGTGCCAGCAGTTTAGGGGTTAACCCTGAAGCTTTCTTT. Its product reads: CASSLGVNPEAFF. The rearrangement joined TRBV12-3 or TRBV12-4 to TRBJ1-1, with an unclear D gene assignment. V is pared back by 1 base and J by 6 bases, with 9 bases lying between the germline termini. The CDR3 starts with the cysteine, ends with the phenylalanine, and has 13 residues. Of all the DNA, just the CDR3 is kept, 39 bases in frame from base 1.